This T cell receptor (beta chain) was profiled in a study of blood T cell repertoires in COVID-19. About the study: The samples span acute and convalescent COVID-19 from the United States, Italy and Spain.

Some clones are missing from TCRdb's copy, which holds only in-frame ones; the method was immunoSEQ multiplex PCR. The table records 150,000 to 200,000 clones, approximately 87% of them present only once. This TCR was sampled from a woman between 65 and 79 years old with acute or convalescent COVID-19. What was sequenced was peripheral blood.

CDR3 protein: CASSQGPSGASTDTQYF. The CDR3 nucleotides are TGCGCCAGCAGCCAAGGCCCTAGCGGGGCTAGCACAGATACGCAGTATTTT. The chain joins TRBV4-1 to TRBJ2-3; 9 nucleotides agree with TRBD2. V shed 1 base, J shed 0 bases, and the junction held 5 bases outside the gene matches. From germline, CDR1 is MGHRA and CDR2 YSYEKL. The CDR3 totals 17 residues.